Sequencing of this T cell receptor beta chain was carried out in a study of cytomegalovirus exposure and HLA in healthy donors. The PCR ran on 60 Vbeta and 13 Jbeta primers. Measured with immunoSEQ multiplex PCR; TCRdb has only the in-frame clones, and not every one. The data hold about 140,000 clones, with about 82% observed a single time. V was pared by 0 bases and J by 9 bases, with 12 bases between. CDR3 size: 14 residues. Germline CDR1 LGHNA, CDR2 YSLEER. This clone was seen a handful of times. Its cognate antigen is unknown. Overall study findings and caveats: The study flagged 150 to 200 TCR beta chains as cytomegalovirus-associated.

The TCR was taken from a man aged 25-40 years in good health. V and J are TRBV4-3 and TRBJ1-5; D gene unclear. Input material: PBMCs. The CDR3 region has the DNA TGCGCCAGCAGCCAAGAGGTGGCCGATTGGCCCCAGCATTTT. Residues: CASSQEVADWPQHF.